The T cell receptor beta chain described here comes from a study of control samples from healthy donors and cancer patients. Profiling relied on immunoSEQ multiplex PCR, and the TCRdb table lists in-frame clones only, not all of them. The table has approximately 63,000 clones, 65% to 90% seen once. CDR1 and CDR2 from the germline V gene are LGHNA and YSLEER. The CDR3 loop spans 14 amino acids. V was cut by 1 base and J by 6 bases, with 12 bases left in between. This rearrangement joins TRBV4-3 to TRBJ1-2, with a tentative D call TRBD1 (6 bases). This TCR was recovered from a man in his forties in good health. Sample: blood. The CDR3 sequence: CASSQGTAVDGYTF. CDR3 DNA: TGCGCCAGCAGCCAAGGGACAGCTGTGGATGGCTACACCTTC.